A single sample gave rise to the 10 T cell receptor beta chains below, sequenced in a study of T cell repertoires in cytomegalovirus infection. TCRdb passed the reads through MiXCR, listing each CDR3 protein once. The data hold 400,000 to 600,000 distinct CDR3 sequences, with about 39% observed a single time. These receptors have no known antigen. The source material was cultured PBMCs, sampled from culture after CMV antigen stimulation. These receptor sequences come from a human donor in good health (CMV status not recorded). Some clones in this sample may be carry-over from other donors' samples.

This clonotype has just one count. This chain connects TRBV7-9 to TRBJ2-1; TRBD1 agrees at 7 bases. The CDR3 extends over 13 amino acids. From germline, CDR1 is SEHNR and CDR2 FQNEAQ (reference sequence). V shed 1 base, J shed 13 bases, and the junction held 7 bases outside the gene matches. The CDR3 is CASSLERDSSQFF. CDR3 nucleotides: TGTGCCAGCAGCTTAGAACGGGACAGCTCACAGTTCTTC.

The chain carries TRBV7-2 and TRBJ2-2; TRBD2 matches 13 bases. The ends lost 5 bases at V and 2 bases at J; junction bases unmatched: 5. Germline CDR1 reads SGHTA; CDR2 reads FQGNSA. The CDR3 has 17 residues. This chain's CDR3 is CASSPPGLAGNTGELFF. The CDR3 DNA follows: TGTGCCAGCAGCCCCCCGGGACTAGCGGGAAACACCGGGGAGCTGTTTTTT.

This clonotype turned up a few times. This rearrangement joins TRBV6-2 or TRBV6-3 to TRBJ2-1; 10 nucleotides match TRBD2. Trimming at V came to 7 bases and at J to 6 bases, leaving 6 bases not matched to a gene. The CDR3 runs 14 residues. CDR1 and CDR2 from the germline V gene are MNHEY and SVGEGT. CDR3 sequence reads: CASKPSGSFNEQFF. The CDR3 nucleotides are TGTGCCAGCAAGCCTAGCGGGAGTTTCAATGAGCAGTTCTTC.

The chain's CDR3 is CASSPRPSVRPEAQFF. The CDR3 DNA sequence: TGTGCCAGCAGCCCACGCCCTAGCGTCCGACCCGAGGCCCAGTTCTTC. The J gene is TRBJ2-1, the V gene TRBV7-6; maybe TRBD2 (6 bases). Germline V gives CDR1 SGHVS, CDR2 FNYEAQ. V lost 5 bases, J lost 13 bases, and 27 bases lay in between. This CDR3 comprises 16 residues.

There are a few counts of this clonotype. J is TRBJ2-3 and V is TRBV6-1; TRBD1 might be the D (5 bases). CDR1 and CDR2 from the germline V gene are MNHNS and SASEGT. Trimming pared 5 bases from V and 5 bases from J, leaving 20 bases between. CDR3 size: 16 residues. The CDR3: CASSNPWGRAVDTQYF. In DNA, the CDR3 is TGTGCCAGCAGTAATCCCTGGGGCAGGGCGGTAGATACGCAGTATTTT.

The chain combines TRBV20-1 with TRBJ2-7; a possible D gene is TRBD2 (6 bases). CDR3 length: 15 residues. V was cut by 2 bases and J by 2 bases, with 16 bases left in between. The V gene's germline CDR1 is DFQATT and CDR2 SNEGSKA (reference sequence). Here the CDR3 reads CSARSSRDFAYEQYF. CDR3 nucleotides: TGCAGTGCTAGATCTAGCAGGGACTTTGCCTACGAGCAGTACTTC.

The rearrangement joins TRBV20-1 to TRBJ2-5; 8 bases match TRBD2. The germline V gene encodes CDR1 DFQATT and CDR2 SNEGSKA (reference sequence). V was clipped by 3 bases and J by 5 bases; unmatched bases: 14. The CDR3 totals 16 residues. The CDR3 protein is CSASISGGYAWETQYF. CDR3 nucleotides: TGCAGTGCTAGTATAAGCGGGGGCTATGCCTGGGAGACCCAGTACTTC.

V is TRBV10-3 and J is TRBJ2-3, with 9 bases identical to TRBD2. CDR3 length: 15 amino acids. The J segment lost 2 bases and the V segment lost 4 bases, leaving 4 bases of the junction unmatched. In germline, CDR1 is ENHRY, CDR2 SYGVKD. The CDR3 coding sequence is TGTGCCATCAGTGCGCGGGAGGGAAACACAGATACGCAGTATTTT. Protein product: CAISAREGNTDTQYF.

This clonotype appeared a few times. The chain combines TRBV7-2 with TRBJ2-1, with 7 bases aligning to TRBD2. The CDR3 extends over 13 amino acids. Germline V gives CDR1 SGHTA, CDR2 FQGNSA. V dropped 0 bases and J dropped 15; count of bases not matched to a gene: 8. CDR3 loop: CASSLAIRLAPFF. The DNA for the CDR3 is TGTGCCAGCAGCTTAGCAATTCGACTAGCCCCGTTCTTC.

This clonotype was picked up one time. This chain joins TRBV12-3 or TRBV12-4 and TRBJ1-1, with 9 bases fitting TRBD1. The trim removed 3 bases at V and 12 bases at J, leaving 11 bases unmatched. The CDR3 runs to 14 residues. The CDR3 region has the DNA TGTGCCAGCAGTTTCTTGTCGGACAGGGGCGGATCTTTCTTT. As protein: CASSFLSDRGGSFF.